This T cell receptor beta chain was recorded in a study of identical twins. Study-wide results and caveats: The authors noted that invariant MAIT and iNKT cells could partly confound zero-insertion analyses. Sequences that were beta out-of-frame showed weaker excess twin sharing.

Each CDR3 protein gets one entry after TCRdb re-called the 5' RACE reads with MiXCR. The sample holds 690,000 or so distinct CDR3 sequences, approximately 9% seen once. The table lists this clonotype with many counts. Its antigen is still unknown. CDR1 SGHTA and CDR2 FQGNSA come from the germline V gene. This CDR3 is 17 amino acids long. The ends were cut back, 3 bases at V and 0 bases at J, with 14 bases in the middle. Healthy Caucasian donors formed the entire cohort. These data are also associated with another study on yellow fever vaccine responses in identical twins.

V is TRBV7-2 and J is TRBJ2-2, with TRBD1 as a possible D gene (5 bases). This sequence originates from a woman in her late teens or twenties in good health. Sequences were obtained from PBMCs. The chain's CDR3 is CASSLGPRGANTGELFF. CDR3 nucleotide sequence: TGTGCCAGCAGCTTGGGGCCGCGCGGTGCGAACACCGGGGAGCTGTTTTTT.